Listed here are 8 T cell receptor beta chains from one sample, sequenced in a study of OX40 agonist ivuxolimab in advanced cancers. Receptor libraries were prepared by the immunoSEQ multiplex PCR assay. TCRdb mirrors the immuneACCESS table, restricted to in-frame sequences. Some clones are absent from its copies; in checked studies, under half trace to an unresolved V gene, and the reason for the others is unknown. The sample has about 20,000 clones on record, approximately 86% of them singletons. Around 18% of the sample comes from the top ten. The material sequenced was CD4+ or CD8+ T cells sorted from blood, taken in a trial of the OX40 agonist ivuxolimab. All receptors come from an adult with an advanced solid tumor such as melanoma, head and neck, liver or kidney cancer.

This clone turned up a few times. The V and J genes are TRBV5-1 and TRBJ2-3; possibly TRBD1 for D (5 bases). CDR3 length: 12 residues. V dropped 4 bases and J dropped 6 bases, with 9 bases sitting between them. The V gene's germline CDR1 is SGHRS and CDR2 YFSETQ. CDR3 DNA: TGCGCCAGCAGCCGGGCAGGGGATACGCAGTATTTT. Translation: CASSRAGDTQYF.

The V call is TRBV10-2, the J call TRBJ2-3; no clear D gene. The V end lost 2 bases, the J end lost 6 bases, and 9 bases lay between the germline ends. Germline V gene sequence: CDR1 WSHSY, CDR2 SAAADI. The CDR3 runs 13 residues. The CDR3, as DNA: TGCGCCAGCAGTGAGCTGGGTTCGGATACGCAGTATTTT. Translating gives CASSELGSDTQYF.

The J gene is TRBJ2-2, the V gene TRBV25-1, with 9 bases lining up with TRBD1. CDR1 is MGHDK and CDR2 is SYGVNS in the germline V gene. This CDR3 contains 14 residues. The V gene end was trimmed by 8 bases and the J gene end by 9 bases; junction bases not matched to a gene: 10. The CDR3 bases are TGTGCCAGCCGGCGGACAGGGGAGTCTCGGGAGCTGTTTTTT. This translates into CASRRTGESRELFF. Full variable domain (rest looked up from reference TRBV25-1 and TRBJ2-2): EADIYQTPRYLVIGTGKKITLECSQTMGHDKMYWYQQDPGMELHLIHYSYGVNSTEKGDLSSESTVSRIRTEHFPLTLESARPSHTSQYLCASRRTGESRELFFGEGSRLTVL.

This clone was seen a single time. The V call is TRBV6-5, the J call TRBJ2-5, with D uncertain. Trimming pared 5 bases from V and 7 bases from J, leaving 8 bases between. The CDR3 sequence is 11 residues long. Looked up from germline, CDR1 is MNHEY and CDR2 is SVGAGI. The CDR3 nucleotides read TGTGCCAGCAGTGTCCCAGGGACCCAGTACTTC. Protein product: CASSVPGTQYF.

This clone was detected only once. The V and J genes are TRBV27 and TRBJ2-1; the D call may be TRBD1 or TRBD2 (5 bases each). Germline-derived CDR1 and CDR2 are MNHEY and SMNVEV (reference sequence). Between the trimmed V and J ends, which lost 6 bases and 0 bases, there was a span of 9 bases. The CDR3 runs to 14 residues. DNA of the CDR3: TGTGCCAGCAGATGGGACGGCTCCTACAATGAGCAGTTCTTC. Protein: CASRWDGSYNEQFF.

The J gene is TRBJ2-7, the V gene TRBV21-1. TRBV21-1 corresponds to a pseudogene. This CDR3 contains 14 residues. The CDR3 nucleotides are TGTGCCAGCAGCAAAGGCCAATCCTCCTACGAGCAGTACTTC. Translation: CASSKGQSSYEQYF.

The chain combines TRBV7-9 with TRBJ2-5, with TRBD2 matching over 8 bases. The ends lost 0 bases at V and 5 bases at J; junction bases unmatched: 5. This CDR3 spans 15 amino acids. Germline CDR1 reads SEHNR; CDR2 reads FQNEAQ (reference sequence). CDR3 sequence: CASSLAAGVLETQYF. CDR3 nucleotide sequence: TGTGCCAGCAGCTTAGCAGCGGGAGTATTGGAGACCCAGTACTTC.

CDR3 sequence reads: CASSVLSGELFF. The DNA for the CDR3 is TGTGCCAGCAGCGTCTTATCCGGGGAGCTGTTTTTT. The chain uses TRBV27 and TRBJ2-2; D unresolved. Trimming took off 6 bases at V and 6 bases at J, with 8 bases between the two ends. This CDR3 region has 12 residues. Looked up from germline, CDR1 is MNHEY and CDR2 is SMNVEV (reference sequence).